This TCR beta chain was documented in a study of patients and donors after allogeneic stem cell transplantation. CDR3 length: 13 residues. The V gene end was trimmed by 5 bases and the J gene end by 5 bases; junction bases not matched to a gene: 3. Looked up from germline, CDR1 is MGHRA and CDR2 is YSYEKL. TCRdb processed the RT-PCR reads anew with MiXCR; each CDR3 protein has one entry. The sample includes some 880,000 distinct CDR3 sequences, roughly 17% of them seen just once. There are a few counts of this clonotype. V gene TRBV4-1 combines with J gene TRBJ2-1; 7 nucleotides line up with TRBD2. The receptor's source is a human donor who was either an allogeneic HSCT recipient or a stem cell or donor lymphocyte infusion donor (not recorded which). It is not recorded whose cells these are; they may come from a transplant donor. Sequenced: blood, either unsorted or a sorted T cell fraction (not recorded which). The CDR3 DNA sequence: TGCGCCAGCAGCGGGGGGGAGGACAATGAGCAGTTCTTC. It translates to CASSGGEDNEQFF.